This T cell receptor beta chain was captured by sequencing in a study of shared clonotypes between healthy human individuals. Study conclusions and caveats: Limited genetic and exposure-history diversity came from having few donors. The study found about 5.1% of naive CD4 clonotypes shared across four donors. Sampling covered blood only; tissue repertoires likely differ.

The CDR3 length is 15 residues. The germline V gene has CDR1 SGHTA and CDR2 FQGNSA. The V and J ends lost 6 bases and 0 bases, in that order; junction bases with no gene match: 8. In its sample, this clone was seen once. Antigen: not known. Sequencing was performed with immunoSEQ multiplex PCR; in TCRdb, only in-frame clones are kept and a portion is missing. Here the sample spans more than 2 million clones, 90% to 95% being singletons. From CD4+ cells came CD45RA+ naive and CD45RA-negative memory subsets. The sample consisted of naive CD4+ T cells sorted from blood. Indicated subset: CD45RA+ positively selected. The TCR comes from a man between 18 and 35 years old in good health. V is TRBV7-2 and J is TRBJ2-7, with 7 bases aligning to TRBD1. The CDR3, as DNA: TGTGCCAGCAGGACAGGGCCTGGGGGCTCCTACGAGCAGTACTTC. Translated, it gives CASRTGPGGSYEQYF.